The 20 T cell receptor beta chains below come from one sample, sequenced in a study of shared clonotypes between healthy human individuals. TCRdb keeps only in-frame clones here, not all; method: immunoSEQ multiplex PCR. Among more than 2,000,000 clones, approximately 90% were seen once, and the ten largest hold roughly 0.13%. The source material was naive CD4+ T cells sorted from blood. Noted subset: CD45RA+ positively selected. These TCRs come from a man between 18 and 29 years old in good health.

The chain links TRBV28 to TRBJ2-7; 9 nucleotides agree with TRBD1. CDR3 length: 15 residues. CDR1 is MDHEN, CDR2 SYDVKM, per germline. The J segment lost 3 bases and the V segment lost 0 bases, leaving 3 bases of the junction unmatched. CDR3 sequence: CASSLWTGGHYEQYF. In DNA form, the CDR3 reads TGTGCCAGCAGTTTATGGACAGGGGGTCACTACGAGCAGTACTTC.

This clone was counted once. This chain joins TRBV6-1 and TRBJ2-7, with D unclear. Germline assignment: CDR1 MNHNS and CDR2 SASEGT. V gave up 4 bases and J gave up 1 base, with 14 bases separating them. CDR3 length equals 15 residues. The CDR3 DNA is TGTGCCAGCAGTGGCTGGCCCGACGAATCCTACGAGCAGTACTTC. It codes for CASSGWPDESYEQYF.

V is TRBV28 and J is TRBJ1-5; D is perhaps TRBD1 (5 bases). Trimming took 1 base from V and 4 from J, leaving 11 bases between them. Looked up from germline, CDR1 is MDHEN and CDR2 is SYDVKM. CDR3 length: 15 residues. The CDR3 protein is CASSLLSGANQPQHF. The CDR3 coding sequence is TGTGCCAGCAGTTTATTGTCCGGGGCAAATCAGCCCCAGCATTTT.

V is TRBV9 and J is TRBJ2-3; no definite D call. CDR1 is SGDLS and CDR2 is YYNGEE in the germline V gene. CDR3 size: 13 residues. The germline V and J ends were trimmed by 0 bases and 6 bases, with 8 bases remaining between them. The CDR3: CASSVVPADTQYF. CDR3 DNA: TGTGCCAGCAGCGTAGTCCCTGCGGATACGCAGTATTTT.

Comment on this clone: Different DNA sequences within this sample yield the same CDR3. The V call is TRBV7-8, the J call TRBJ1-1; D remains unclear. V gave up 3 bases and J gave up 4 bases, with 6 bases separating them. Germline assignment: CDR1 SGHVS and CDR2 FQNEAQ. The length of the CDR3 is 12 residues. CDR3 nucleotide sequence: TGTGCCAGCAGCTTCTCCGGCACTGAAGCTTTCTTT. Protein product: CASSFSGTEAFF.

This chain uses TRBV18 with TRBJ1-3; D ambiguous. CDR3 length: 15 residues. Germline V gene sequence: CDR1 KGHSH, CDR2 LQKENI. V was trimmed by 3 bases and J by 0 bases, leaving 9 bases between them. The CDR3 nucleotides are TGTGCCAGCTCACCCGCAGGCAACTCTGGAAACACCATATATTTT. Its translation is CASSPAGNSGNTIYF.

V is TRBV7-4 and J is TRBJ2-7, with D tentatively TRBD2 (6 bases). The germline V gene encodes CDR1 SGHVT and CDR2 SQSDAQ. The CDR3 has 16 amino acids. Deletions cut 5 bases from V and 2 bases from J, with 19 bases between. CDR3 sequence: CASSQGVVAAAYEQYF. The DNA for the CDR3 is TGTGCCAGCAGCCAGGGCGTAGTAGCGGCCGCCTACGAGCAGTACTTC.

This chain connects TRBV2 to TRBJ1-6; perhaps TRBD1 as D (5 bases). V was trimmed by 5 bases and J by 9 bases, leaving 23 bases between them. This CDR3 is 17 amino acids long. Germline CDR1 and CDR2: SNHLY and FYNNEI. CDR3 sequence: CASSLRGGAGGGSPLHF. CDR3 nucleotide sequence: TGTGCCAGCAGTCTTCGAGGAGGAGCTGGGGGGGGTTCACCCCTCCACTTT.

The gene calls are TRBV15 and TRBJ2-5; D not certain. The CDR3 is made up of 11 amino acids. The germline V gene encodes CDR1 LNHNV and CDR2 YYDKDF (reference sequence). The V gene lost 5 bases and the J gene lost 6 bases, with 7 bases spanning the gap. The CDR3 is CATSPLQTQYF. As DNA, the CDR3 is TGTGCCACCAGCCCGTTACAGACCCAGTACTTC. Full variable domain (missing parts from reference TRBV15 and TRBJ2-5): DAMVIQNPRYQVTQFGKPVTLSCSQTLNHNVMYWYQQKSSQAPKLLFHYYDKDFNNEADTPDNFQSRRPNTSFCFLDIRSPGLGDTAMYLCATSPLQTQYFGPGTRLLVL.

The table lists this clone with a few counts. Other nucleotide sequences from this sample produce the same CDR3. The V and J genes are TRBV19 and TRBJ1-6, with unresolved D. CDR1 and CDR2 from the germline V gene are LNHDA and SQIVND (reference sequence). Trimming left V 5 bases short and J 0 bases short, with 5 bases between. The CDR3 sequence is 14 residues long. This CDR3 reads CASSSSSYNSPLHF. CDR3 coding DNA: TGTGCCAGTAGTTCAAGCTCCTATAATTCACCCCTCCACTTT.

As to this clone: The same CDR3 can be traced to other DNA sequences in this sample. The chain combines TRBV5-1 with TRBJ2-3, with D possibly matching TRBD2 (5 bases). The CDR3 spans 13 residues. V was trimmed by 3 bases and J by 3 bases, leaving 8 bases between them. Germline V gives CDR1 SGHRS, CDR2 YFSETQ. CDR3 in DNA: TGCGCCAGCAGCTCAGGCGGGACAGATACGCAGTATTTT. It is translated as CASSSGGTDTQYF.

The chain employs TRBV5-5 and TRBJ1-4; D unresolved. The germline CDR1 and CDR2 sequences are SGHKS and YYEKEE (reference sequence). The CDR3 length is 16 residues. Trimming removed 0 bases from V and 0 bases from J, with 9 bases in between. This CDR3 is CASSLVGISTNEKLFF. The CDR3 DNA follows: TGTGCCAGCAGCTTGGTTGGCATATCAACTAATGAAAAACTGTTTTTT.

The chain links TRBV19 to TRBJ1-1; no clear D gene. This CDR3 is built from 14 residues. Germline-derived CDR1 and CDR2 are LNHDA and SQIVND (reference sequence). V shed 5 bases and J shed 1 base, with 11 bases lying between them. For the CDR3, the DNA is TGTGCCAGTAGTTCAACCCTCAGGAACACTGAAGCTTTCTTT. It specifies CASSSTLRNTEAFF.

This clone appeared a few times. The V and J genes are TRBV10-3 and TRBJ1-6, with D unclear. Germline V lookup: CDR1 ENHRY, CDR2 SYGVKD. V was pared by 3 bases and J by 8 bases, with 5 bases between. There are 12 residues in the CDR3. CDR3 region: CAISDRYSPLHF. In nucleotides, the CDR3 is TGTGCCATCAGTGATCGGTATTCACCCCTCCACTTT.

The V gene is TRBV5-1, the J gene TRBJ2-6, with a tentative D call TRBD2 (5 bases). This CDR3 comprises 18 residues. V was shortened by 0 bases and J by 0 bases, with 13 bases between the two germline ends. The germline gives CDR1 SGHRS, CDR2 YFSETQ. The CDR3 coding sequence is TGCGCCAGCAGCTTGGTCGGTAGCGCCATCTCTGGGGCCAACGTCCTGACTTTC. Its protein product is CASSLVGSAISGANVLTF.

The J gene is TRBJ2-5, the V gene TRBV5-4; D might be TRBD2 (6 bases). The CDR3 is 14 amino acids. Per the germline V gene, CDR1 is SGHNT and CDR2 is YYREEE (reference sequence). With 4 bases removed from V and 4 bases from J, the gap between germline ends came to 14 bases. CDR3 nucleotides: TGTGCCAGCAGCCGGGACGGGGGAGGAGAGACCCAGTACTTC. It codes for CASSRDGGGETQYF.

The V call is TRBV2, the J call TRBJ1-3; D is unresolved. Germline V CDR1 and CDR2: SNHLY, FYNNEI. Trimming left V 5 bases short and J 1 base short, with 15 bases between. The CDR3 loop spans 16 amino acids. The CDR3 here is CASSYWAVPSGNTIYF. CDR3 nucleotides: TGTGCCAGCAGTTATTGGGCAGTTCCTTCTGGAAACACCATATATTTT.

Note on this clone: This sample includes further DNA sequences coding for the same CDR3. The chain has TRBV11-3 and TRBJ2-3, with D perhaps TRBD1 or TRBD2 (6 bases each). Germline-derived CDR1 and CDR2 are SGHNT and YENEEA. The CDR3 is 14 residues long. The V and J ends lost 3 bases and 2 bases respectively, with 9 bases between them. The CDR3 sequence is CASSLSGATDTQYF. DNA of the CDR3: TGTGCCAGCAGCTTGTCGGGGGCCACAGATACGCAGTATTTT.

The table lists this clone with a few counts. The J gene is TRBJ1-2, the V gene TRBV2; D gene uncertain. Trimming removed 1 base from V and 8 bases from J, with 2 bases in between. Germline V gene data show CDR1 as SNHLY and CDR2 as FYNNEI. The CDR3 runs to 10 residues. CDR3 sequence reads: CASSEVGYTF. DNA of the CDR3: TGTGCCAGCAGTGAAGTCGGCTACACCTTC.

The V and J genes are TRBV11-2 and TRBJ2-1, with no clear D. V was shortened by 0 bases and J by 6 bases, with 9 bases between the two germline ends. This CDR3 is 14 amino acids long. Germline loops: CDR1 SGHAT, CDR2 FQNNGV. The CDR3 nucleotides read TGTGCCAGCAGCTTAGATCTAAGTCCCAATGAGCAGTTCTTC. Its protein product is CASSLDLSPNEQFF.